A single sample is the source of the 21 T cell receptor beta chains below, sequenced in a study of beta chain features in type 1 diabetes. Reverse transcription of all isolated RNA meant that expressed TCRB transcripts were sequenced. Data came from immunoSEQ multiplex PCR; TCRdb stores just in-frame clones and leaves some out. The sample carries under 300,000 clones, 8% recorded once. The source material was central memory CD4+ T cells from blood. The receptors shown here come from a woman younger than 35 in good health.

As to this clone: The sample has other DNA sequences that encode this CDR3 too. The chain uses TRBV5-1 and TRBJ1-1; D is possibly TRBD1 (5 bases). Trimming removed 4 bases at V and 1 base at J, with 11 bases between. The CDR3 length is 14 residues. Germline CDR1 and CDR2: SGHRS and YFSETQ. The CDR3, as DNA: TGCGCCAGCAGCCTCCTAACAGGGAACACTGAAGCTTTCTTT. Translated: CASSLLTGNTEAFF.

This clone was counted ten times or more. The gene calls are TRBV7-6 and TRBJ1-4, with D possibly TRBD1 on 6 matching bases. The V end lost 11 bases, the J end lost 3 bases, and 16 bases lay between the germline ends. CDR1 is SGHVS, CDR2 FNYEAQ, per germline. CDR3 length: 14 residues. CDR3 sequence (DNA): TGTGCCGTAGGGAGGGGACACTCTAATGAAAAACTGTTTTTT. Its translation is CAVGRGHSNEKLFF.

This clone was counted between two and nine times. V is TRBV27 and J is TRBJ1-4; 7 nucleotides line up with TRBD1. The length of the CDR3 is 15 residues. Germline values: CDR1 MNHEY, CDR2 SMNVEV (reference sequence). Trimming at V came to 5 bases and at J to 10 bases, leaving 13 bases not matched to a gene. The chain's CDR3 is CASSPGQAGNGKLFF. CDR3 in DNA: TGTGCCAGCAGTCCCGGACAGGCTGGGAACGGAAAACTGTTTTTT.

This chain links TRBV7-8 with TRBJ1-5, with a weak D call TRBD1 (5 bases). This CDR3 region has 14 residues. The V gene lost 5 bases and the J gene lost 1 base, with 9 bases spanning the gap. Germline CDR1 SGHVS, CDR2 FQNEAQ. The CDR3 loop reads CASSTWDSNQPQHF. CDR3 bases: TGTGCCAGCAGCACGTGGGACAGCAATCAGCCCCAGCATTTT.

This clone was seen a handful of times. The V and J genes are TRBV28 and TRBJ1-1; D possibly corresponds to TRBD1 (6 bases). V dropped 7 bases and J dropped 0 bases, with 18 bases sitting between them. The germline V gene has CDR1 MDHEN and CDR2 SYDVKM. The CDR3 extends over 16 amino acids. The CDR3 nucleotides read TGTGCCAGCACCTACATCTTGGGGGCGATGAACACTGAAGCTTTCTTT. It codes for CASTYILGAMNTEAFF.

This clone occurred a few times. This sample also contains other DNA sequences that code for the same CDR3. The CDR3 is CASSPAGNEQFF. CDR3 coding DNA: TGTGCCAGCTCACCAGCCGGGAATGAGCAGTTCTTC. The V gene is TRBV18, the J gene TRBJ2-1; D unclear. CDR1 is KGHSH and CDR2 is LQKENI in the germline V gene. The CDR3 sequence is 12 residues long. Trimming pared 2 bases from V and 7 bases from J, leaving 6 bases between.

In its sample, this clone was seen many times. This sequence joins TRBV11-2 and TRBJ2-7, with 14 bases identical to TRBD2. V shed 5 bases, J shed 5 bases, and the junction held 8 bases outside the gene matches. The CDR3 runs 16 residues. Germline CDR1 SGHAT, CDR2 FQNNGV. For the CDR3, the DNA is TGTGCCAGCAGCAGGGGGACTAGCGGGAGTTGGGACGAGCAGTACTTC. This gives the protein CASSRGTSGSWDEQYF.

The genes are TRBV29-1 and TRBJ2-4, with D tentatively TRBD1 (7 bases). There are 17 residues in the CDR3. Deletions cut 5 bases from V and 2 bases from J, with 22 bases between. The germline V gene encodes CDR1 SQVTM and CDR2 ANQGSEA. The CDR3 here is CSVTHLGGGRTKNIQYF. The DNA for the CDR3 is TGCAGCGTTACCCACCTCGGAGGGGGCCGTACCAAAAACATTCAGTACTTC.

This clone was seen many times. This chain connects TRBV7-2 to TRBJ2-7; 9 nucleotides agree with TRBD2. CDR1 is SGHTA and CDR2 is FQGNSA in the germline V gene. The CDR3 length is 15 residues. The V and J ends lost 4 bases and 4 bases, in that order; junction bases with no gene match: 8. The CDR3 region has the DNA TGTGCCAGCAGCTCATTAGGACTAGCGTATTACGAGCAGTACTTC. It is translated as CASSSLGLAYYEQYF.

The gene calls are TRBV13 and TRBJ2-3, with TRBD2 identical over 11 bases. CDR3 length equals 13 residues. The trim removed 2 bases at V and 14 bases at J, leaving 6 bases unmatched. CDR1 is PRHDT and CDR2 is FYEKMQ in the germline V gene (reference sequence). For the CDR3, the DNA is TGTGCCAGCAGCTTAAAAGGGGGACTAGCGGCGTATTTT. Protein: CASSLKGGLAAYF.

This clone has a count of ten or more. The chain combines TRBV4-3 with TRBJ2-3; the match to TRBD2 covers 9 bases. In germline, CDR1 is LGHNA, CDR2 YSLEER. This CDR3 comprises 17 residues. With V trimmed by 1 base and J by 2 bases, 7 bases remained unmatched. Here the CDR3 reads CASSQVIAGALTDTQYF. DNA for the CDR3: TGCGCCAGCAGCCAAGTTATAGCGGGGGCTCTCACAGATACGCAGTATTTT.

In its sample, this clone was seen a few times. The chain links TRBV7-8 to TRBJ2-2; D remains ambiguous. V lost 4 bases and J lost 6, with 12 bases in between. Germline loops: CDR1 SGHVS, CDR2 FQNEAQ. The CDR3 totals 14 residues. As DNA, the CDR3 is TGTGCCAGCAGCTCACATGATTACTCCGGGGAGCTGTTTTTT. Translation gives CASSSHDYSGELFF.

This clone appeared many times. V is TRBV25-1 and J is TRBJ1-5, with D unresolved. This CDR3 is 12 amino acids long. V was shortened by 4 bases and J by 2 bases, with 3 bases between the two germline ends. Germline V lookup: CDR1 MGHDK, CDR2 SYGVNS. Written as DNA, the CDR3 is TGTGCCAGCAGTGTGGGCAATCAGCCCCAGCATTTT. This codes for CASSVGNQPQHF.

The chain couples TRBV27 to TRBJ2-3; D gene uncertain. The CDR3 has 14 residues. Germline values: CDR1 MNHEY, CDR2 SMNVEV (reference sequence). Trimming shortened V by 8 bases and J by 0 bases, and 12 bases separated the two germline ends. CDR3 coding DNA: TGTGCCAGCGCGATCGAGTCTAGCACAGATACGCAGTATTTT. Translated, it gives CASAIESSTDTQYF.

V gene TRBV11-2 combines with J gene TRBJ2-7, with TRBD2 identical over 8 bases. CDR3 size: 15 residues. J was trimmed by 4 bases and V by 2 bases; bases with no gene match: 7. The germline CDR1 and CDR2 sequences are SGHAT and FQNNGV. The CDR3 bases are TGTGCCAGCAGCTTATCTGATAGCGGGACTTACGAGCAGTACTTC. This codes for CASSLSDSGTYEQYF.

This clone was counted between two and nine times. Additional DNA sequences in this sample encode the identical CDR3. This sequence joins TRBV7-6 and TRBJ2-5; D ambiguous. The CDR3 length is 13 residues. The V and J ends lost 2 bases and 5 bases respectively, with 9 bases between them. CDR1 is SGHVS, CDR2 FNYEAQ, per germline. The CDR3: CASSLRSRETQYF. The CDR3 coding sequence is TGTGCCAGCAGCTTAAGGTCCCGGGAGACCCAGTACTTC.

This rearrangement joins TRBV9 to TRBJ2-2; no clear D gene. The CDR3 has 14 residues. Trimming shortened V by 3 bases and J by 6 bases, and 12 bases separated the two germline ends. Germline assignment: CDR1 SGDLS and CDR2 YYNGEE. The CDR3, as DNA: TGTGCCAGCAGCGAAGACGTATTCTCCGGGGAGCTGTTTTTT. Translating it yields CASSEDVFSGELFF.

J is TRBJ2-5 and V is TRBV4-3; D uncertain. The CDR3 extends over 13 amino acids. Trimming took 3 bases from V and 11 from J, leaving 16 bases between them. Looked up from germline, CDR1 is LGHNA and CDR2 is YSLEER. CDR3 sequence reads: CASSQHLGSEQYF. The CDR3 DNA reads TGCGCCAGCAGCCAGCACCTAGGCAGTGAGCAGTACTTC.

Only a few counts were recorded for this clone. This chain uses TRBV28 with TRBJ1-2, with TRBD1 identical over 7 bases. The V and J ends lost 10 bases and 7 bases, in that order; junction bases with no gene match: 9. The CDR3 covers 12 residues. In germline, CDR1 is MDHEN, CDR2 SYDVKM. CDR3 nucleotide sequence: TGTGCCACCCTGACAGGGCCCGGTGGCTACACCTTC. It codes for CATLTGPGGYTF.

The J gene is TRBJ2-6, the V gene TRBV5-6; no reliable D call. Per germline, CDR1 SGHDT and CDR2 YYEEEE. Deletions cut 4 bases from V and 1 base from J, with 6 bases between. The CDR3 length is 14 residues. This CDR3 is CASSGISGANVLTF. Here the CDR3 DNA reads TGTGCCAGCAGCGGTATATCTGGGGCCAACGTCCTGACTTTC.

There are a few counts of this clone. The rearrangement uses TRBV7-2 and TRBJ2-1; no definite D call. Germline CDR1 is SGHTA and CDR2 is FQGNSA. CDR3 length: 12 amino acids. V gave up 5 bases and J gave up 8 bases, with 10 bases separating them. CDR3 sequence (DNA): TGTGCCAGCAGCCCCGAACTGGATGAGCAGTTCTTC. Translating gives CASSPELDEQFF. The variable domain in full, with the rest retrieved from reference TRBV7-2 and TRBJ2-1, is GAGVSQSPSNKVTEKGKDVELRCDPISGHTALYWYRQSLGQGLEFLIYFQGNSAPDKSGLPSDRFSAERTGGSVSTLTIQRTQQEDSAVYLCASSPELDEQFFGPGTRLTVL.